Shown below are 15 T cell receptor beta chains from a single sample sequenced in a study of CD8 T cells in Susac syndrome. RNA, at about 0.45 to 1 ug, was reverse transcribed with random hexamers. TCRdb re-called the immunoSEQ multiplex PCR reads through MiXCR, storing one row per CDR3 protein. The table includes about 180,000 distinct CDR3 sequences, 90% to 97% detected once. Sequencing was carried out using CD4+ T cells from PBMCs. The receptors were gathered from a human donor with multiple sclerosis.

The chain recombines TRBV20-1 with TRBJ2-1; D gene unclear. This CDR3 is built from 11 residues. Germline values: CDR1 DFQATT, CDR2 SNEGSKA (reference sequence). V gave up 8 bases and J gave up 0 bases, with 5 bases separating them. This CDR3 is CSCSSYNEQFF. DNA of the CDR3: TGCAGTTGTAGCTCCTACAATGAGCAGTTCTTC.

This CDR3 reads CSDSRGGRNEQFF. As DNA, the CDR3 is TGCAGTGACTCGAGGGGGGGCAGGAATGAGCAGTTCTTC. The gene calls are TRBV20-1 and TRBJ2-1; D is perhaps TRBD2 (7 bases). This CDR3 region has 13 residues. Germline V gene data show CDR1 as DFQATT and CDR2 as SNEGSKA (reference sequence). V was cut by 7 bases and J by 7 bases, with 17 bases left in between.

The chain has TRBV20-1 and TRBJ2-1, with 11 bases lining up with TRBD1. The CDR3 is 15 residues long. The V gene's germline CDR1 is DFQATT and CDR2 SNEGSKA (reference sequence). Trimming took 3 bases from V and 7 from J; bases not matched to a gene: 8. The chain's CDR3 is CSARRAGDRGNEQFF. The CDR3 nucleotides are TGCAGTGCTAGGAGAGCCGGGGACAGGGGGAATGAGCAGTTCTTC.

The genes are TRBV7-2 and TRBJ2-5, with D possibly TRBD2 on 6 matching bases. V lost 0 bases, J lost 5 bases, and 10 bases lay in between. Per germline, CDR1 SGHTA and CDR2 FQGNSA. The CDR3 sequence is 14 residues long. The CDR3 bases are TGTGCCAGCAGCTTAGCGCGGGACTCGGAGACCCAGTACTTC. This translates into CASSLARDSETQYF.

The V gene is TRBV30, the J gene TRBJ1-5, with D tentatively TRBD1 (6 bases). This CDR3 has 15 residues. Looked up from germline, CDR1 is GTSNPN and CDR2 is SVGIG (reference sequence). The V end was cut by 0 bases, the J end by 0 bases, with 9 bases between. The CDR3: CAWSVGQYSNQPQHF. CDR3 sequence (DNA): TGTGCCTGGAGTGTAGGACAGTATAGCAATCAGCCCCAGCATTTT.

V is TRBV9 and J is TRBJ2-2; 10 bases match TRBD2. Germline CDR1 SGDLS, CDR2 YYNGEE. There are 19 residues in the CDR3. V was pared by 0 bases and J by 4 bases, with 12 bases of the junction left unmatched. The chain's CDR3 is CASSVEGAGGPVGTGELFF. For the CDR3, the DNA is TGTGCCAGCAGCGTAGAGGGAGCGGGGGGGCCTGTTGGCACCGGGGAGCTGTTTTTT.

The CDR3 nucleotides read TGTGCCAGCAGCCTCTCAGGGACTTCGTTGTGGAGGAATGAGCAGTTCTTC. Encoded protein: CASSLSGTSLWRNEQFF. V and J are TRBV13 and TRBJ2-1; D perhaps matches TRBD2 (6 bases). Trimming left V 5 bases short and J 7 bases short, with 24 bases between. Germline lookup yields CDR1 PRHDT and CDR2 FYEKMQ (reference sequence). CDR3 length: 17 residues.

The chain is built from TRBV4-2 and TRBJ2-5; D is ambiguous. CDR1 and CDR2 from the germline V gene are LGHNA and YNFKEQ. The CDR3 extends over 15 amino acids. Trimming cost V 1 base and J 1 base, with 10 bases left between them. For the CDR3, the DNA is TGTGCCAGCAGCCAAGGTTCCGCCTCCCAAGAGACCCAGTACTTC. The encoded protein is CASSQGSASQETQYF.

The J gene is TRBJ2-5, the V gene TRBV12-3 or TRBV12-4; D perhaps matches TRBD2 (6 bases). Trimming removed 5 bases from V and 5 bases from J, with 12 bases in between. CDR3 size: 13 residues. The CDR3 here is CASSLGRGETQYF. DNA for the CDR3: TGTGCCAGCAGTCTCGGGAGAGGTGAGACCCAGTACTTC.

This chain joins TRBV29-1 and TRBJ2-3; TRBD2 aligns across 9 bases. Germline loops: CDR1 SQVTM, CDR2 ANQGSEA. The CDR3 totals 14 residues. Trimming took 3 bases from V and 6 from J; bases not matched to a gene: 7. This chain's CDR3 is CSVERGLASDTQYF. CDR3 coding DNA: TGCAGCGTTGAGAGGGGACTAGCATCGGATACGCAGTATTTT.

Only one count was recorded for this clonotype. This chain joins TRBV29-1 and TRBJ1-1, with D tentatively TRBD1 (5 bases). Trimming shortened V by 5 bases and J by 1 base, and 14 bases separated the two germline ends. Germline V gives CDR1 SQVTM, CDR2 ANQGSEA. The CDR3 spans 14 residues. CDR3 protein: CSVLDAGTNTEAFF. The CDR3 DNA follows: TGCAGCGTTCTTGACGCTGGGACGAACACTGAAGCTTTCTTT.

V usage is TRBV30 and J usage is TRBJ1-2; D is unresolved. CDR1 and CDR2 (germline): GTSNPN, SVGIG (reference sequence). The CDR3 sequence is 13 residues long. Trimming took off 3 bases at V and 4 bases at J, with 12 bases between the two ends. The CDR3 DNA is TGTGCCTGGAGCCTGCTGGGTATCTATGGCTACACCTTC. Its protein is CAWSLLGIYGYTF.

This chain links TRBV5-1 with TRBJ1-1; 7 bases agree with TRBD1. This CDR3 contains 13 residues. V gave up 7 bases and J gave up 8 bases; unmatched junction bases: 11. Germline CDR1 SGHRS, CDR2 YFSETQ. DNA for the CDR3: TGCGCCAGCGGAGGGTACACAGGGGCCGAAGCTTTCTTT. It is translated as CASGGYTGAEAFF.

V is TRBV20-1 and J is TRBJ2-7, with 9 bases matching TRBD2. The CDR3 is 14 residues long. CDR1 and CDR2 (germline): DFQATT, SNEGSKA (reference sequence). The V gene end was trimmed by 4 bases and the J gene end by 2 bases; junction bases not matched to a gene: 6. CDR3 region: CSATLGLATYEQYF. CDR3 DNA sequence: TGCAGTGCTACGCTGGGACTAGCAACCTACGAGCAGTACTTC.

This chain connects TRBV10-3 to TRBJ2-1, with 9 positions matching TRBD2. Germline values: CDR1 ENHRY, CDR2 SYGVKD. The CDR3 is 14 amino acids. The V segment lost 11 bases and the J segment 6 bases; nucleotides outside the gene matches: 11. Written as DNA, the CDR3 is TGTGCCGGAGGCACGACTAGCGGTTTCAATGAGCAGTTCTTC. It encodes CAGGTTSGFNEQFF.